These 24 T cell receptor beta chains originate from one sample sequenced in a study of T cells in localized non-small cell lung cancer. Some clones are missing from TCRdb's copy, which holds only in-frame ones; the method was immunoSEQ multiplex PCR. The table lists about 51,000 clones, 65% to 90% of them singletons, with approximately 17% in the top ten. The sample here was peripheral blood mononuclear cells, taken before any cancer treatment. The receptors come from a man between 40 and 75 years old with stage III lung adenocarcinoma.

This clone occurred a few times. This sequence joins TRBV15 and TRBJ1-6; the D is unclear. Trimming left V 1 base short and J 9 bases short, with 10 bases between. This CDR3 is 14 amino acids long. The germline V gene has CDR1 LNHNV and CDR2 YYDKDF (reference sequence). The CDR3 nucleotides read TGTGCCACCAGCAGAGGACCAGCGGGTTCACCCCTCCACTTT. It encodes CATSRGPAGSPLHF.

The chain recombines TRBV2 with TRBJ2-2, with D possibly matching TRBD2 (6 bases). The germline CDR1 and CDR2 sequences are SNHLY and FYNNEI. This CDR3 has 16 residues. Trimming took off 9 bases at V and 7 bases at J, with 24 bases between the two ends. CDR3 in DNA: TGTGCCAGAGGCCCCGGACAAACAATGCGGGGCGGGGAGCTGTTTTTT. Encoded protein: CARGPGQTMRGGELFF.

This rearrangement joins TRBV28 to TRBJ1-1, with unresolved D. The germline V gene has CDR1 MDHEN and CDR2 SYDVKM. Between the trimmed V and J ends, which lost 3 bases and 0 bases, there was a span of 5 bases. This CDR3 has 13 amino acids. CDR3 nucleotide sequence: TGTGCCAGCAGTTTTGGGCTGAACACTGAAGCTTTCTTT. Amino acid sequence: CASSFGLNTEAFF.

This chain links TRBV5-6 with TRBJ2-5; D possibly corresponds to TRBD2 (5 bases). Trimming took 5 bases from V and 3 from J, leaving 20 bases between them. Germline-derived CDR1 and CDR2 are SGHDT and YYEEEE. This CDR3 region has 16 residues. The CDR3 here is CASSRLLGSVKETQYF. Written as DNA, the CDR3 is TGTGCCAGCAGTCGCTTACTAGGAAGTGTCAAAGAGACCCAGTACTTC.

In regard to this clone: Other DNA sequences in this sample translate to the same CDR3. This chain connects TRBV5-1 to TRBJ2-5; TRBD2 matches 7 bases. Germline values: CDR1 SGHRS, CDR2 YFSETQ. The V and J ends lost 0 bases and 2 bases, in that order; junction bases with no gene match: 4. This CDR3 is built from 15 residues. DNA of the CDR3: TGCGCCAGCAGCTTGGCGGGGGGTTCGCAAGAGACCCAGTACTTC. This encodes CASSLAGGSQETQYF.

In its sample, this clone was seen a few times. V usage is TRBV29-1 and J usage is TRBJ2-5; 8 bases are shared with TRBD1. The V gene end was trimmed by 6 bases and the J gene end by 5 bases; junction bases not matched to a gene: 11. The CDR3 spans 14 residues. CDR1 is SQVTM and CDR2 is ANQGSEA in the germline V gene. This chain's CDR3 is CSVDFRGLRETQYF. CDR3 DNA sequence: TGCAGCGTGGATTTCAGGGGGCTAAGGGAGACCCAGTACTTC.

This chain connects TRBV23-1 to TRBJ2-3; 7 bases agree with TRBD2. TRBV23-1 is an ORF for which the function is uncertain. The J segment lost 4 bases and the V segment lost 1 base, leaving 8 bases of the junction unmatched. The CDR3 totals 16 residues. In DNA, the CDR3 is TGCGCCAGCAGTCAATGGCGGGGGAGGGAGGCAGATACGCAGTATTTT. It translates to CASSQWRGREADTQYF.

V and J are TRBV4-1 and TRBJ2-7; 8 bases fit TRBD2. The CDR3 is 15 amino acids. CDR1 and CDR2 from the germline V gene are MGHRA and YSYEKL. J was trimmed by 2 bases and V by 4 bases; bases with no gene match: 7. The CDR3 DNA sequence: TGCGCCAGCAGCCGGAATAGCGGGGAGCCCTACGAGCAGTACTTC. Its protein product is CASSRNSGEPYEQYF.

The rearrangement joins TRBV18 to TRBJ2-2; 9 positions agree with TRBD1. Germline assignment: CDR1 KGHSH and CDR2 LQKENI. Trimming removed 2 bases from V and 5 bases from J; junction bases left unmatched: 3. The CDR3 length is 15 residues. The CDR3 sequence is CASSPEQGATGELFF. The CDR3 region has the DNA TGTGCCAGCTCACCAGAACAGGGGGCGACCGGGGAGCTGTTTTTT.

V usage is TRBV7-8 and J usage is TRBJ2-7; D gene ambiguous. The germline gives CDR1 SGHVS, CDR2 FQNEAQ. This CDR3 has 14 amino acids. V was trimmed by 1 base and J by 3 bases, leaving 10 bases between them. The DNA for the CDR3 is TGTGCCAGCAGCTTAGTGGCGGAGAACTACGAGCAGTACTTC. Translating gives CASSLVAENYEQYF.

The rearrangement uses TRBV6-4 and TRBJ1-3; D is uncertain. This CDR3 is built from 13 residues. The germline CDR1 and CDR2 sequences are MRHNA and SNTAGT. V shed 2 bases and J shed 0 bases, with 2 bases lying between them. CDR3 DNA: TGTGCCAGCAGTGACCACTCTGGAAACACCATATATTTT. Amino acids: CASSDHSGNTIYF.

The rearrangement links TRBV6-1 to TRBJ1-2; the D is unclear. Germline V gene sequence: CDR1 MNHNS, CDR2 SASEGT. Trimming cost V 1 base and J 6 bases, with 12 bases left between them. This CDR3 is 14 amino acids long. CDR3: CASSEVGVANGYTF. The CDR3 DNA follows: TGTGCCAGCAGTGAAGTTGGGGTTGCGAATGGCTACACCTTC.

This clone was found many times. This rearrangement joins TRBV30 to TRBJ2-2; 8 bases line up with TRBD1. The CDR3 loop spans 17 amino acids. Looked up from germline, CDR1 is GTSNPN and CDR2 is SVGIG (reference sequence). Losses at the gene ends were 6 bases for V and 6 bases for J; bases not matched to a gene: 18. The DNA for the CDR3 is TGTGCCTGTTCCCCGGGACAGGCAAATCGATGGGCCGGGGAGCTGTTTTTT. It encodes CACSPGQANRWAGELFF.

This clone has just one count. The chain couples TRBV5-5 to TRBJ2-7, with 7 nucleotides matching TRBD1. J gave up 1 base and V 6 bases, and 7 bases lay outside the gene matches. The length of the CDR3 is 14 residues. Germline V gene lookup returns CDR1 SGHKS and CDR2 YYEKEE (reference sequence). In DNA, the CDR3 is TGTGCCAGCATAGGGACAGAACTTTCCTACGAGCAGTACTTC. Protein sequence: CASIGTELSYEQYF.

This clone has just a few counts. V usage is TRBV27 and J usage is TRBJ1-5; weak D call: TRBD1 (5 bases). Per the germline V gene, CDR1 is MNHEY and CDR2 is SMNVEV (reference sequence). The V end was cut by 8 bases, the J end by 1 base, with 6 bases between. The CDR3 is 12 residues long. The CDR3 sequence: CASGGSNQPQHF. The CDR3 bases are TGTGCCAGCGGGGGGAGCAATCAGCCCCAGCATTTT.

The CDR3 loop reads CASSLQGSYEQYF. The CDR3 coding sequence is TGTGCCAGCAGCTTGCAGGGTTCCTACGAGCAGTACTTC. The gene calls are TRBV5-6 and TRBJ2-7, with D maybe TRBD1 (5 bases). The germline V gene encodes CDR1 SGHDT and CDR2 YYEEEE. This CDR3 region has 13 residues. V lost 1 base and J lost 1, with 6 bases in between.

The V gene is TRBV6-1, the J gene TRBJ2-7; a possible D gene is TRBD2 (5 bases). CDR1 and CDR2 (germline): MNHNS, SASEGT. This CDR3 is built from 15 residues. V gave up 6 bases and J gave up 0 bases, with 15 bases separating them. CDR3 amino acids: CASSTLSGSSYEQYF. CDR3 DNA: TGTGCCAGCAGCACCCTATCGGGGTCCTCCTACGAGCAGTACTTC.

V and J are TRBV6-5 and TRBJ2-5; 9 positions match TRBD1. Germline loops: CDR1 MNHEY, CDR2 SVGAGI. V shed 2 bases and J 3 bases; nucleotides not matched to a gene: 4. The CDR3 loop spans 15 amino acids. CDR3 amino acids: CASSYPGTGKETQYF. The CDR3 bases are TGTGCCAGCAGTTACCCCGGGACAGGGAAAGAGACCCAGTACTTC.

The CDR3 bases are TGTGCCATCAGTGTCGGACTAGCGGGGAACACAGATACGCAGTATTTT. This gives the protein CAISVGLAGNTDTQYF. The V and J genes are TRBV10-3 and TRBJ2-3; TRBD2 agrees at 12 bases. The germline V gene encodes CDR1 ENHRY and CDR2 SYGVKD. Losses at the gene ends were 4 bases for V and 2 bases for J; bases not matched to a gene: 4. This CDR3 is 16 amino acids long.

This chain uses TRBV6-6 with TRBJ2-5, with 10 bases identical to TRBD2. This CDR3 spans 14 amino acids. V lost 6 bases to trimming and J lost 3 bases; unmatched junction nucleotides: 4. Germline V lookup: CDR1 MNHNY, CDR2 SVGAGI (reference sequence). The CDR3 is CASREGLAEETQYF. The DNA for the CDR3 is TGTGCCAGCAGGGAAGGACTAGCGGAAGAGACCCAGTACTTC.

This clone occurred a few times. CDR3 sequence: CASGRGGPPQETQYF. CDR3 nucleotide sequence: TGTGCCAGTGGGCGGGGTGGGCCGCCCCAAGAGACCCAGTACTTC. The chain employs TRBV19 and TRBJ2-5, with TRBD2 as a possible D gene (6 bases). The V and J ends lost 8 bases and 1 base respectively, with 17 bases between them. The germline V gene encodes CDR1 LNHDA and CDR2 SQIVND (reference sequence). The CDR3 covers 15 residues.

This clone is medium-sized in the sample. The chain carries TRBV4-2 and TRBJ2-5; 9 nucleotides line up with TRBD2. V shed 3 bases, J shed 6 bases, and the junction held 8 bases outside the gene matches. Per germline, CDR1 LGHNA and CDR2 YNFKEQ. CDR3 size: 15 residues. CDR3 residues: CASSQAELAGQTQYF. The CDR3 coding sequence is TGTGCCAGCAGCCAGGCCGAACTAGCGGGTCAGACCCAGTACTTC.

This sequence joins TRBV18 and TRBJ2-3; no reliable D call. With 1 base removed from V and 4 bases from J, the gap between germline ends came to 3 bases. The germline V gene has CDR1 KGHSH and CDR2 LQKENI. The CDR3 has 12 amino acids. The CDR3 protein is CASSPRPDTQYF. CDR3 bases: TGTGCCAGCTCACCACGGCCAGATACGCAGTATTTT.

The chain couples TRBV5-1 to TRBJ2-1; D possibly matches TRBD1 or TRBD2 (5 bases each). V was cut by 4 bases and J by 4 bases, with 15 bases left in between. The V gene's germline CDR1 is SGHRS and CDR2 YFSETQ. The length of the CDR3 is 15 residues. CDR3 sequence reads: CASSVGTETYNEQFF. CDR3 coding DNA: TGCGCCAGCAGCGTTGGGACGGAGACATACAATGAGCAGTTCTTC.